This TCR beta chain was found in a study of blood T cell repertoires in COVID-19. Overall study context: The United States, Italy and Spain supplied acute and convalescent COVID-19 samples. PBMCs, B-cell-depleted T cells, or T cells provided the cDNA or gDNA that made up the material.

The V and J ends lost 5 bases and 8 bases, in that order; junction bases with no gene match: 5. The CDR3 covers 12 residues. The germline V gene encodes CDR1 MNHEY and CDR2 SVGAGI. Per the authors' pipeline: Reference gene primer amplification in the assay estimated nucleated cell counts. Profiling relied on immunoSEQ multiplex PCR, and the TCRdb table lists in-frame clones only, not all of them. V and J calls and clone size are given by that table; D and trimming were obtained from the DNA. The sample comprises more than 130,000 clones, approximately 80% of which are singletons, and about 7% rests with the top ten.

The TCR comes from a human donor in a cohort sampled during active COVID-19. The sequenced sample was peripheral blood. The chain is built from TRBV6-5 and TRBJ1-1; 7 bases agree with TRBD1. The CDR3 DNA is TGTGCCAGCAGTACAGGGGCCCCCGAAGCTTTCTTT. The encoded protein is CASSTGAPEAFF.